The 9 T cell receptor beta chains reported below all come from one sample, sequenced in a study of cytomegalovirus exposure and HLA in healthy donors (dated by TCRdb to about 2017). Library preparation was by the immunoSEQ multiplex PCR assay. For the multiplex PCR, a mixture combining 60 forward primers for TCR Vbeta segments and 13 reverse primers for TCR Jbeta segments was used. The table comes from immuneACCESS by way of TCRdb, which keeps in-frame sequences with V and J called. Part of the clones is missing from these tables; in studies checked, under half for an unresolved V gene and the rest for unknown reasons. In all, the sample holds 100,000 to 150,000 clones, and 55% to 75% of those were seen once. About 1.5% of the sample is taken by the ten largest. Sequencing was performed on PBMCs. These receptors originate from a man aged 25 to 40 in good health and CMV-seropositive.

The chain recombines TRBV7-2 with TRBJ2-1; no clear D gene. V was trimmed by 2 bases and J by 5 bases, leaving 10 bases between them. The germline gives CDR1 SGHTA, CDR2 FQGNSA. The length of the CDR3 is 14 residues. The CDR3 nucleotides are TGTGCCAGCAGCTTAACCCGCGCGCACAATGAGCAGTTCTTC. The encoded protein is CASSLTRAHNEQFF.

The gene calls are TRBV6-1 and TRBJ1-1; 8 nucleotides match TRBD1. Germline V gene data show CDR1 as MNHNS and CDR2 as SASEGT. The CDR3 is 15 residues long. Trimming cost V 2 bases and J 4 bases; bases outside gene matches: 6. The CDR3 is CASSESTGGSTEAFF. DNA of the CDR3: TGTGCCAGCAGTGAATCAACAGGGGGTAGCACTGAAGCTTTCTTT.

V gene TRBV27 combines with J gene TRBJ1-1; D is ambiguous. The CDR3 sequence is 19 residues long. Germline loops: CDR1 MNHEY, CDR2 SMNVEV (reference sequence). Trimming took off 5 bases at V and 4 bases at J, with 29 bases between the two ends. For the CDR3, the DNA is TGTGCCAGCAGTCCTCGAGGGAGGGAGGCTTGGGAACCCTTCACTGAAGCTTTCTTT. Protein: CASSPRGREAWEPFTEAFF.

This chain connects TRBV5-1 to TRBJ2-7; tentatively, D is TRBD1 (6 bases). Germline-derived CDR1 and CDR2 are SGHRS and YFSETQ. The CDR3 is 15 residues long. V lost 1 base, J lost 6 bases, and 17 bases lay in between. In DNA form, the CDR3 reads TGCGCCAGCAGCTTGTCTTATGGCAGGACAGCCGAGCAGTACTTC. Translated, it gives CASSLSYGRTAEQYF.

J is TRBJ2-7 and V is TRBV5-1; 11 bases agree with TRBD2. Germline-derived CDR1 and CDR2 are SGHRS and YFSETQ. The CDR3 has 18 residues. V gave up 4 bases and J gave up 0 bases; unmatched junction bases: 12. The CDR3 sequence: CASSQLIAGGPYSYEQYF. The CDR3 DNA reads TGCGCCAGCAGCCAGTTGATAGCGGGAGGGCCATACTCCTACGAGCAGTACTTC. Full variable domain (missing parts from reference TRBV5-1 and TRBJ2-7): KAGVTQTPRYLIKTRGQQVTLSCSPISGHRSVSWYQQTPGQGLQFLFEYFSETQRNKGNFPGRFSGRQFSNSRSEMNVSTLELGDSALYLCASSQLIAGGPYSYEQYFGPGTRLTVT.

The V call is TRBV5-1, the J call TRBJ2-7, with TRBD1 identical over 8 bases. Germline lookup yields CDR1 SGHRS and CDR2 YFSETQ. The junction had 8 bases not matched to a gene; V was cut back by 3 bases and J by 3 bases. The CDR3 totals 15 residues. The CDR3 sequence is CASSSGTGKGYEQYF. The CDR3 DNA reads TGCGCCAGCAGCTCCGGGACAGGAAAGGGCTACGAGCAGTACTTC.

The sample holds a few counts of this clone. This chain uses TRBV5-4 with TRBJ2-1, with 7 bases that match TRBD2. Looked up from germline, CDR1 is SGHNT and CDR2 is YYREEE (reference sequence). CDR3 length equals 14 residues. Germline trimming cut 0 bases from V and 9 bases from J; bases unmatched to any gene: 6. DNA for the CDR3: TGTGCCAGCAGCTTGGGCGGCGGGAGTGTTGAGCAGTTCTTC. Translation: CASSLGGGSVEQFF.

The rearrangement links TRBV7-3 to TRBJ2-1, with 7 positions matching TRBD2. CDR3 size: 16 residues. Losses at the gene ends were 5 bases for V and 5 bases for J; bases not matched to a gene: 12. Germline assignment: CDR1 SGHTA and CDR2 FQGTGA. DNA of the CDR3: TGTGCCAGCAGCCCAAGAGCGGGATTGGGGGACAATGAGCAGTTCTTC. Translated, it gives CASSPRAGLGDNEQFF. The variable domain in full, completed from reference TRBV7-3 and TRBJ2-1, reads GAGVSQTPSNKVTEKGKYVELRCDPISGHTALYWYRQSLGQGPEFLIYFQGTGAADDSGLPNDRFFAVRPEGSVSTLKIQRTERGDSAVYLCASSPRAGLGDNEQFFGPGTRLTVL.

This clone was seen a few times. Here the CDR3 reads CATSQAESNQPQHF. CDR3 nucleotide sequence: TGTGCCACCTCCCAGGCAGAAAGCAATCAGCCCCAGCATTTT. The chain joins TRBV2 to TRBJ1-5; no clear D. There are 14 residues in the CDR3. CDR1 is SNHLY, CDR2 FYNNEI, per germline. V lost 10 bases and J lost 1, with 14 bases in between.